Presented here are 24 T cell receptor beta chains from one specimen sequenced in a study of OX40 agonist ivuxolimab in advanced cancers. This table comes from immunoSEQ multiplex PCR, and its TCRdb copy is limited to in-frame clones, with some not included. The table includes 73,000 or so clones, approximately 78% detected once. This specimen consisted of CD4+ or CD8+ T cells sorted from blood, obtained in a trial of the OX40 agonist ivuxolimab. These receptors all come from an adult with an advanced solid tumor such as melanoma, head and neck, liver or kidney cancer.

The chain has TRBV18 and TRBJ1-1, with D unclear. The germline V gene has CDR1 KGHSH and CDR2 LQKENI. The CDR3 has 12 amino acids. V lost 2 bases and J 7 bases, leaving 8 bases between the germline ends. For the CDR3, the DNA is TGTGCCAGCTCACCAGGTGGTTATGAAGCTTTCTTT. The encoded protein is CASSPGGYEAFF.

Here the CDR3 reads CASSLEGRKTEAFF. The CDR3 coding sequence is TGTGCCAGCAGCTTAGAGGGGAGGAAGACTGAAGCTTTCTTT. The V and J genes are TRBV7-9 and TRBJ1-1; TRBD1 might be the D (5 bases). V gave up 1 base and J gave up 5 bases, with 11 bases separating them. Germline V gene lookup returns CDR1 SEHNR and CDR2 FQNEAQ (reference sequence). CDR3 length: 14 residues.

The CDR3 loop reads CASSPGTGVRLNTEAFF. The CDR3 DNA sequence: TGTGCCAGCAGCCCCGGGACAGGGGTTAGGCTTAACACTGAAGCTTTCTTT. This chain uses TRBV5-4 with TRBJ1-1; 10 bases match TRBD1. Germline V gives CDR1 SGHNT, CDR2 YYREEE (reference sequence). The CDR3 runs to 17 residues. V shed 4 bases and J 2 bases; nucleotides not matched to a gene: 11. Combining the CDR3 with reference TRBV5-4 and TRBJ1-1 gives the whole variable domain ETGVTQSPTHLIKTRGQQVTLRCSSQSGHNTVSWYQQALGQGPQFIFQYYREEENGRGNFPPRFSGLQFPNYSSELNVNALELDDSALYLCASSPGTGVRLNTEAFFGQGTRLTVV.

In its sample, this clone was seen once. The genes are TRBV9 and TRBJ2-7, with TRBD2 matching 13 bases. Germline CDR1 reads SGDLS; CDR2 reads YYNGEE. The CDR3 extends over 15 amino acids. Unmatched junction bases numbered 4, after V lost 4 bases and J lost 3 bases. Written as DNA, the CDR3 is TGTGCCAGCAGCCCCCGGACTAGCGGGAGCTACGAGCAGTACTTC. It codes for CASSPRTSGSYEQYF.

The V call is TRBV5-5, the J call TRBJ1-1; no reliable D call. Trimming took 4 bases from V and 4 from J, leaving 11 bases between them. The CDR3 loop spans 13 amino acids. In germline, CDR1 is SGHKS, CDR2 YYEKEE (reference sequence). The DNA of the CDR3 is TGTGCCAGCAGCACGGGTGGGATCACTGAAGCTTTCTTT. Translation gives CASSTGGITEAFF.

The chain links TRBV6-4 to TRBJ2-1, with a tentative D call TRBD1 (6 bases). This CDR3 is built from 17 residues. CDR1 MRHNA and CDR2 SNTAGT come from the germline V gene. Trimming took 5 bases from V and 7 from J, leaving 24 bases between them. This chain's CDR3 is CASSPTGSITQVNEQFF. The DNA for the CDR3 is TGTGCCAGCAGTCCAACAGGGTCCATCACCCAAGTAAATGAGCAGTTCTTC.

V and J are TRBV28 and TRBJ2-1, with D tentatively TRBD1 or TRBD2 (5 bases each). The CDR3 is 16 residues long. V was pared by 6 bases and J by 5 bases, with 20 bases between. Germline CDR1 and CDR2: MDHEN and SYDVKM. CDR3: CASSKRDRLHHNEQFF. In DNA form, the CDR3 reads TGTGCCAGCAGCAAACGGGACCGGCTTCACCACAATGAGCAGTTCTTC.

The chain joins TRBV2 to TRBJ2-1; D might be TRBD1 (6 bases). CDR3 size: 15 residues. Trimming stripped 10 bases from V and 1 base from J, with 17 bases between. Germline assignment: CDR1 SNHLY and CDR2 FYNNEI. Here the CDR3 reads CATRDRTSSYNEQFF. The CDR3 DNA follows: TGTGCCACAAGAGACAGGACATCGTCCTACAATGAGCAGTTCTTC.

V gene TRBV19 combines with J gene TRBJ1-5, with D hard to call. The CDR3 has 13 residues. Germline CDR1 is LNHDA and CDR2 is SQIVND (reference sequence). Trimming removed 5 bases at V and 6 bases at J, with 11 bases between. CDR3 DNA sequence: TGTGCCAGTAGTGCAGGCTCCCTTCAGCCCCAGCATTTT. Its protein is CASSAGSLQPQHF.

The rearrangement uses TRBV11-1 and TRBJ1-5, with D maybe TRBD1 (6 bases). V was trimmed by 6 bases and J by 6 bases, leaving 12 bases between them. The CDR3 loop spans 13 amino acids. CDR1 and CDR2 (germline): SGHAT, FQDESV (reference sequence). The CDR3 nucleotides read TGTGCCAGCAGTATACTAGGGGGTCAGCCCCAGCATTTT. Translation gives CASSILGGQPQHF.

The V gene is TRBV4-1, the J gene TRBJ2-2; 7 bases fit TRBD2. This CDR3 comprises 15 residues. Per the germline V gene, CDR1 is MGHRA and CDR2 is YSYEKL. Germline trimming cut 0 bases from V and 4 bases from J; bases unmatched to any gene: 2. CDR3 nucleotides: TGCGCCAGCAGCCAAGAGGGGACTACCACCGGGGAGCTGTTTTTT. This gives the protein CASSQEGTTTGELFF.

This chain links TRBV13 with TRBJ2-5; D is ambiguous. Trimming removed 5 bases at V and 5 bases at J, with 15 bases between. Per the germline V gene, CDR1 is PRHDT and CDR2 is FYEKMQ (reference sequence). The CDR3 has 14 residues. CDR3 nucleotides: TGTGCCAGCAGCCTACGGGCCAATAGGGAGACCCAGTACTTC. Encoded protein: CASSLRANRETQYF.

This sequence joins TRBV11-2 and TRBJ2-3; 8 bases align to TRBD1. CDR1 is SGHAT and CDR2 is FQNNGV in the germline V gene. V was clipped by 6 bases and J by 2 bases; unmatched bases: 7. The CDR3 is made up of 15 amino acids. The CDR3 region is CASSPGGLYTDTQYF. CDR3 nucleotide sequence: TGTGCCAGCAGTCCAGGGGGCCTCTACACAGATACGCAGTATTTT.

V usage is TRBV9 and J usage is TRBJ1-2; D is possibly TRBD1 (5 bases). Trimming cost V 3 bases and J 3 bases, with 9 bases left between them. Looked up from germline, CDR1 is SGDLS and CDR2 is YYNGEE. The CDR3 has 13 residues. The CDR3 bases are TGTGCCAGCAGCGGGGGCGGAGACTATGGCTACACCTTC. Protein: CASSGGGDYGYTF.

This clone was detected a few times. This chain joins TRBV11-3 and TRBJ2-7, with TRBD1 matching over 7 bases. The ends lost 3 bases at V and 1 base at J; junction bases unmatched: 6. Per the germline V gene, CDR1 is SGHNT and CDR2 is YENEEA. The CDR3 runs to 15 residues. The DNA of the CDR3 is TGTGCCAGCAGCTTCAGAGGGACAGCTTCCTACGAGCAGTACTTC. This encodes CASSFRGTASYEQYF.

J is TRBJ1-1 and V is TRBV28; D perhaps matches TRBD1 (5 bases). There are 15 residues in the CDR3. V was clipped by 2 bases and J by 1 base, with 11 bases between them. Germline V gene sequence: CDR1 MDHEN, CDR2 SYDVKM. The CDR3 sequence is CASSLRGSGNTEAFF. CDR3 coding DNA: TGTGCCAGCAGTTTACGGGGGTCCGGGAACACTGAAGCTTTCTTT.

This clone was seen a few times. This chain uses TRBV28 with TRBJ1-5, with 8 bases that match TRBD1. The CDR3 is made up of 14 amino acids. V shed 3 bases and J 4 bases; nucleotides not matched to a gene: 2. In germline, CDR1 is MDHEN, CDR2 SYDVKM. The CDR3 spells CASSLGQANQPQHF. As DNA, the CDR3 is TGTGCCAGCAGTTTGGGACAGGCGAATCAGCCCCAGCATTTT.

The V gene is TRBV4-1, the J gene TRBJ2-2; 13 bases align to TRBD2. J gave up 4 bases and V 3 bases, and 5 bases lay outside the gene matches. CDR3 size: 17 residues. Germline loops: CDR1 MGHRA, CDR2 YSYEKL. CDR3 region: CASSHPLAGGRTGELFF. CDR3 coding DNA: TGCGCCAGCAGCCACCCACTAGCGGGGGGGCGCACCGGGGAGCTGTTTTTT.

V is TRBV5-4 and J is TRBJ1-2, with D maybe TRBD1 (5 bases). V was trimmed by 4 bases and J by 0 bases, leaving 13 bases between them. In germline, CDR1 is SGHNT, CDR2 YYREEE (reference sequence). The CDR3 length is 15 residues. The CDR3 reads CASSHGTDTNYGYTF. DNA for the CDR3: TGTGCCAGCAGCCACGGGACGGATACTAACTATGGCTACACCTTC.

The V gene is TRBV6-5, the J gene TRBJ2-1, with 13 nucleotides matching TRBD2. The CDR3 has 15 residues. V dropped 8 bases and J dropped 7; count of bases not matched to a gene: 8. Germline CDR1 MNHEY, CDR2 SVGAGI. The CDR3 DNA reads as TGTGCCAGCTCCCTACTAGCGGGAGGGCCGAATGAGCAGTTCTTC. Its translation: CASSLLAGGPNEQFF.

The chain joins TRBV7-6 to TRBJ2-2; D possibly corresponds to TRBD2 (7 bases). The ends were cut back, 7 bases at V and 1 base at J, with 13 bases in the middle. The CDR3 has 15 amino acids. The germline V gene has CDR1 SGHVS and CDR2 FNYEAQ. The CDR3 loop reads CASTRGAGNTGELFF. CDR3 DNA: TGTGCCAGCACCCGGGGGGCGGGGAACACCGGGGAGCTGTTTTTT.

The chain couples TRBV23-1 to TRBJ2-7; 9 positions agree with TRBD1. TRBV23-1 qualifies as an ORF whose function is uncertain. This CDR3 is 14 amino acids long. The J segment lost 5 bases and the V segment lost 4 bases, leaving 6 bases of the junction unmatched. CDR3 DNA sequence: TGCGCCAGCAGTCTTAGACAGGGGGGTCACGAGCAGTACGTC. Translated: CASSLRQGGHEQYV.

CDR3 residues: CASSVVGATYNEQFF. In DNA form, the CDR3 reads TGTGCCAGCAGCGTAGTCGGAGCGACCTACAATGAGCAGTTCTTC. J is TRBJ2-1 and V is TRBV9; D call uncertain. CDR3 length equals 15 residues. The V gene's germline CDR1 is SGDLS and CDR2 YYNGEE. The V and J ends lost 0 bases and 2 bases respectively, with 9 bases between them.

This chain joins TRBV23-1 and TRBJ2-1; D might be TRBD1 or TRBD2, each matching 6 bases. TRBV23-1 is recorded as an ORF, its role being uncertain. V shed 2 bases and J shed 1 base, with 12 bases lying between them. This CDR3 comprises 16 residues. The CDR3 sequence is CASSQRRGRSYNEQFF. The CDR3 DNA sequence: TGCGCCAGCAGTCAAAGACGGGGGCGATCCTACAATGAGCAGTTCTTC.